The rows below give T cell receptor beta chains drawn from one sample of a study of graft-versus-host responses after intestinal transplantation. Libraries were prepared by immunoSEQ multiplex PCR; TCRdb keeps only in-frame clonotypes and omits some of them. The sample has under 15,000 clones, more than 25% seen once. The sequenced sample was alloreactive CD8+ T cells from a mixed lymphocyte reaction culture, obtained before intestinal transplant. The receptor set was obtained from a human patient who received an intestinal transplant. Each CDR3 is given without its conserved first and last residue. Fields, in order: V gene, J gene, D gene, CDR3 protein. The D gene is left open where the match is weak.

V gene: TRBV2
J gene: TRBJ1-5
D gene: .
CDR3 protein: ASSEGWTANQPQH

V gene: TRBV29-1
J gene: TRBJ2-3
D gene: .
CDR3 protein: SVDTGGTDTQY

V gene: TRBV28
J gene: TRBJ2-5
D gene: TRBD2
CDR3 protein: ASSLPGLAGSETQY

V gene: TRBV7-9
J gene: TRBJ2-3
D gene: .
CDR3 protein: ASSLDRGAGEKDTQY

V gene: TRBV4-3
J gene: TRBJ2-7
D gene: .
CDR3 protein: ASSQVGTSGEQY

V gene: TRBV10-3
J gene: TRBJ1-4
D gene: .
CDR3 protein: AISERRQGGSWEKLF

V gene: TRBV7-9
J gene: TRBJ1-2
D gene: .
CDR3 protein: ASSLDPLYGYT

V gene: TRBV5-4
J gene: TRBJ1-1
D gene: .
CDR3 protein: ASAIYSGPMNTEAF

V gene: TRBV28
J gene: TRBJ2-7
D gene: .
CDR3 protein: ASSLGQALYEQY

V gene: TRBV4-1
J gene: TRBJ2-7
D gene: TRBD1
CDR3 protein: ASSQERDRPYEQY

V gene: TRBV27
J gene: TRBJ2-3
D gene: .
CDR3 protein: ASRSPGRPPPGDTQY

V gene: TRBV7-4
J gene: TRBJ1-2
D gene: TRBD1
CDR3 protein: ASSFGRADRAGGSNYGYT

V gene: TRBV9
J gene: TRBJ1-2
D gene: TRBD1
CDR3 protein: ASSPDRGGGYT

V gene: TRBV5-1
J gene: TRBJ1-2
D gene: .
CDR3 protein: ASSLTYGAGYT

V gene: TRBV7-3
J gene: TRBJ2-1
D gene: TRBD2
CDR3 protein: ASSPLGSGEDEQF

V gene: TRBV2
J gene: TRBJ1-6
D gene: TRBD1
CDR3 protein: ASRLGGQGTNSPLH

V gene: TRBV4-2
J gene: TRBJ2-1
D gene: .
CDR3 protein: ASSQDSGGVPYNEQF

V gene: TRBV4-1
J gene: TRBJ2-7
D gene: .
CDR3 protein: ASSQVLQVAFIRILYEQY

V gene: TRBV30
J gene: TRBJ2-1
D gene: .
CDR3 protein: AWRDFGEQF

V gene: TRBV27
J gene: TRBJ2-3
D gene: .
CDR3 protein: ASSLGSDTQY

V gene: TRBV30
J gene: TRBJ2-3
D gene: TRBD2
CDR3 protein: AWSVILAGLSTDTQY

V gene: TRBV2
J gene: TRBJ2-1
D gene: .
CDR3 protein: ATLDSDAYNEQF

V gene: TRBV30
J gene: TRBJ2-7
D gene: .
CDR3 protein: AWRPGNSYEQY

V gene: TRBV10-1
J gene: TRBJ2-5
D gene: .
CDR3 protein: ASRTAGTGKIAPNQETQY

V gene: TRBV19
J gene: TRBJ2-1
D gene: .
CDR3 protein: AIRQYNEQF

V gene: TRBV9
J gene: TRBJ2-1
D gene: TRBD2
CDR3 protein: ASSYIAGGNEQF

V gene: TRBV6-7
J gene: TRBJ2-7
D gene: TRBD1
CDR3 protein: ASSYSSGQGNEQY

V gene: TRBV7-6
J gene: TRBJ1-4
D gene: .
CDR3 protein: ASSFEQGTNEKLF

V gene: TRBV7-3
J gene: TRBJ1-1
D gene: TRBD1
CDR3 protein: ASSAGTGSEAF

V gene: TRBV4-1
J gene: TRBJ2-5
D gene: TRBD1
CDR3 protein: ASSQDRGQETQY

V gene: TRBV21-1
J gene: TRBJ1-1
D gene: .
CDR3 protein: ASHILEYNTEAF

V gene: TRBV19
J gene: TRBJ2-1
D gene: TRBD2
CDR3 protein: ASSLPSGGDEQF

V gene: TRBV6-7
J gene: TRBJ1-1
D gene: TRBD1
CDR3 protein: ASSRTGETEAF

V gene: TRBV7-3
J gene: TRBJ2-3
D gene: TRBD2
CDR3 protein: ASSLLAGGGTDTQY

V gene: TRBV6-5
J gene: TRBJ2-3
D gene: .
CDR3 protein: ASSYYSGWGTDTQY

V gene: TRBV4-1
J gene: TRBJ2-1
D gene: .
CDR3 protein: ASSQENGWGAHNEQF

V gene: TRBV9
J gene: TRBJ2-7
D gene: .
CDR3 protein: ASSAEEPSEQY

V gene: TRBV11-2
J gene: TRBJ2-5
D gene: TRBD1
CDR3 protein: ASSLGGTGGPETQY

V gene: TRBV5-1
J gene: TRBJ1-2
D gene: .
CDR3 protein: ASSLERQRDGYT

V gene: TRBV23-1
J gene: TRBJ1-5
D gene: .
CDR3 protein: ASSQLEGYNQPQH

V gene: TRBV4-3
J gene: TRBJ2-7
D gene: .
CDR3 protein: ASSQGQGSYEQY

V gene: TRBV5-5
J gene: TRBJ2-1
D gene: TRBD1
CDR3 protein: ASSLGDRAYNEQF

V gene: TRBV27
J gene: TRBJ2-2
D gene: TRBD2
CDR3 protein: ASSLGLANLFWGELF

V gene: TRBV27
J gene: TRBJ2-5
D gene: .
CDR3 protein: ASSYMIQETQY

V gene: TRBV7-9
J gene: TRBJ2-7
D gene: .
CDR3 protein: ASSLDGGTYEQY

V gene: TRBV7-9
J gene: TRBJ1-4
D gene: .
CDR3 protein: ASSLARGQRFNEKLF

V gene: TRBV29-1
J gene: TRBJ2-4
D gene: .
CDR3 protein: SVDLASIQY

V gene: TRBV11-2
J gene: TRBJ1-1
D gene: .
CDR3 protein: ASIITGYTEAF

V gene: TRBV6-9
J gene: TRBJ1-1
D gene: .
CDR3 protein: ASSESYTEAF

V gene: TRBV5-5
J gene: TRBJ1-2
D gene: .
CDR3 protein: ASRSTASRYGYT

V gene: TRBV7-6
J gene: TRBJ2-7
D gene: TRBD1
CDR3 protein: ASSLAWGQGHFYEQY

V gene: TRBV4-2
J gene: TRBJ2-7
D gene: TRBD1
CDR3 protein: ASSQDQGTAPYEQY

V gene: TRBV4-1
J gene: TRBJ1-2
D gene: .
CDR3 protein: ASSQGPGAVGGYT

V gene: TRBV19
J gene: TRBJ1-5
D gene: TRBD1
CDR3 protein: ASSINRGSNQPQH

V gene: TRBV4-2
J gene: TRBJ2-7
D gene: .
CDR3 protein: ASSQTGQPYEQY

V gene: TRBV9
J gene: TRBJ2-1
D gene: .
CDR3 protein: ASSGVGGPYNEQF

V gene: TRBV23-1
J gene: TRBJ1-2
D gene: TRBD1
CDR3 protein: ASFIPGQCKAYGYT

V gene: TRBV6-5
J gene: TRBJ1-5
D gene: .
CDR3 protein: ASSYSGVNQPQH

V gene: TRBV5-4
J gene: TRBJ2-5
D gene: TRBD1
CDR3 protein: ASSGQVQETQY